Each of the 6 T cell receptor beta chains below was sequenced from the same sample in a study of blood T cell repertoires in COVID-19. The assay was immunoSEQ multiplex PCR, and TCRdb's table has in-frame clones only and misses some. The sample yields 250,000 or so clones, approximately 88% seen once. The sequencing sample was made of PBMCs or T cells enriched from blood (not recorded which). These receptors all stem from a woman in her forties who had been exposed to COVID-19.

V is TRBV28 and J is TRBJ1-2; D is ambiguous. Germline V gene sequence: CDR1 MDHEN, CDR2 SYDVKM. CDR3 length: 14 amino acids. Trimming took 2 bases from V and 1 from J, leaving 8 bases between them. CDR3 nucleotides: TGTGCCAGCAGTTTAGAGAACAGTAACTATGGCTACACCTTC. Translated, it gives CASSLENSNYGYTF.

The V call is TRBV18, the J call TRBJ2-7; a weak D match, TRBD1 (7 bases). CDR1 and CDR2 (germline): KGHSH, LQKENI. The CDR3 spans 19 residues. V gave up 3 bases and J gave up 3 bases, with 27 bases separating them. The CDR3 loop is CASSPTISLTGREIYEQYF. The CDR3 region has the DNA TGTGCCAGCTCACCCACTATATCGTTGACAGGGCGGGAAATCTACGAGCAGTACTTC.

The chain couples TRBV3-1 (or the pseudogene TRBV3-2) to TRBJ1-2; D gene unclear. From germline, CDR1 is LGHDT and CDR2 YNNKEL (reference sequence). The CDR3 has 16 amino acids. The V gene lost 0 bases and the J gene lost 6 bases, with 17 bases spanning the gap. DNA of the CDR3: TGTGCCAGCAGCCAAGATCTGGTATACCGGGTGGATGGCTACACCTTC. This codes for CASSQDLVYRVDGYTF.

The J gene is TRBJ1-1, the V gene TRBV12-3 or TRBV12-4; D ambiguous. The CDR3 has 13 amino acids. The V gene lost 2 bases and the J gene lost 1 base, with 5 bases spanning the gap. CDR3 DNA: TGTGCCAGCAGTTTATGGCAGAACACTGAAGCTTTCTTT. Translated, it gives CASSLWQNTEAFF.

V usage is TRBV11-2 and J usage is TRBJ1-1; TRBD1 agrees at 7 bases. V gave up 5 bases and J gave up 2 bases; unmatched junction bases: 8. The CDR3 is 15 residues long. Germline V gives CDR1 SGHAT, CDR2 FQNNGV. The CDR3 DNA reads TGTGCCAGCAGCCCTTACAGGGGCACAAACACTGAAGCTTTCTTT. Its protein is CASSPYRGTNTEAFF.

This clone turned up a few times. V usage is TRBV4-1 and J usage is TRBJ2-1; D is unclear. Trimming pared 4 bases from V and 9 bases from J, leaving 19 bases between. Germline CDR1 and CDR2: MGHRA and YSYEKL. This CDR3 comprises 15 residues. CDR3 region: CASSPSLGEESEQFF. The CDR3 region has the DNA TGCGCCAGCAGCCCCTCCCTAGGAGAGGAAAGTGAGCAGTTCTTC.